This TCR beta chain was documented in a study of Ad26.COV2.S vaccination and SARS-CoV-2 variants. Assay used: immunoSEQ multiplex PCR; TCRdb lists only in-frame clones, some missing. The profile covers about half a million clones, with nearly 90% appearing a single time and around 1.6% taken by the ten largest. Overall study findings and caveats: There was a possibility that the TCR breadth and depth analyses underestimated total T cell responses. Participants in the vaccine arm had higher spike-specific TCR breadth; placebo recipients had lower.

This clone has only a few counts. The antigen remains undetermined. This sample's treatment: about 20 received Ad26.COV2.S at low or high dose, single or two shots; about 5 received placebo; per-sample allocation not given. The samples date from day 63 after the first vaccine or placebo injection. The CDR3 runs to 14 residues. CDR1 is MGHDK and CDR2 is SYGVNS in the germline V gene. Trimming shortened V by 4 bases and J by 4 bases, and 11 bases separated the two germline ends. This chain uses TRBV25-1 with TRBJ2-1; D unclear. The TCR was taken from a person aged 18-60 years who received the Ad26.COV2.S COVID-19 vaccine or a placebo. The input for sequencing was peripheral blood, taken in a trial of Ad26.COV2.S vaccine versus placebo. The DNA for the CDR3 is TGTGCCAGCAGTGGCCCAGAAGATTACAATGAGCAGTTCTTC. This sequence encodes CASSGPEDYNEQFF.